This T cell receptor (beta chain) was observed in a study of blood T cell repertoires in COVID-19. This CDR3 contains 15 residues. Germline-derived CDR1 and CDR2 are SNHLY and FYNNEI. Losses at the gene ends were 7 bases for V and 4 bases for J; bases not matched to a gene: 8. Assay: immunoSEQ multiplex PCR; the TCRdb copy retains only in-frame clones and omits some. The sample holds 300,000 to 400,000 clones, approximately 86% seen once. Sequenced sample: PBMCs or T cells enriched from blood (not recorded which). This sequence joins TRBV2 and TRBJ2-3; 10 nucleotides match TRBD2. The clonotype originates from a woman aged 40-49 years with acute COVID-19. The chain's CDR3 is CASNKASGRADTQYF. The CDR3 DNA reads as TGTGCCAGCAATAAGGCTAGCGGGAGAGCAGATACGCAGTATTTT.